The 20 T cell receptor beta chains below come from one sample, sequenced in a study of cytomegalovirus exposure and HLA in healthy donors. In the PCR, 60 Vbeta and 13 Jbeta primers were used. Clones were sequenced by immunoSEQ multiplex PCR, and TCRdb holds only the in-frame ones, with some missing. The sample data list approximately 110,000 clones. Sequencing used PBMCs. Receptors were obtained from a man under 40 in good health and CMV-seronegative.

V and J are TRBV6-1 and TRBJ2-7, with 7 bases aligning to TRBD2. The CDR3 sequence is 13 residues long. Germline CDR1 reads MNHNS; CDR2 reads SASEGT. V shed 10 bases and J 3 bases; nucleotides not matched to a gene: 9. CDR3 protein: CAMRESGDYEQYF. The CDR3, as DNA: TGTGCCATGCGGGAGAGTGGGGACTACGAGCAGTACTTC.

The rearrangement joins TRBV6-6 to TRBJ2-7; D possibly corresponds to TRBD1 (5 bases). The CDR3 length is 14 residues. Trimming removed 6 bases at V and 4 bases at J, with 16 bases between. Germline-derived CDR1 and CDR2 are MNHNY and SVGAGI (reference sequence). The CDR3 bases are TGTGCCAGCAGCCAGACAGCCCTGGGTTACGAGCAGTACTTC. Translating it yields CASSQTALGYEQYF.

The CDR3 region is CASRSYGGQIHEQYF. The CDR3 DNA reads as TGTGCCAGCAGGTCTTACGGGGGGCAGATCCACGAGCAGTACTTC. This rearrangement joins TRBV6-5 to TRBJ2-7; D might be TRBD2 (7 bases). Germline V gives CDR1 MNHEY, CDR2 SVGAGI. CDR3 length: 15 amino acids. Trimming took 6 bases from V and 5 from J, leaving 20 bases between them.

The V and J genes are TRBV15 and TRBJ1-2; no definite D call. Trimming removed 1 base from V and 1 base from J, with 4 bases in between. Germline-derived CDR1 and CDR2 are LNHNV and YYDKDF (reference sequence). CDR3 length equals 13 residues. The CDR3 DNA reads TGTGCCACCAGCAGAGCCCGTAACTATGGCTACACCTTC. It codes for CATSRARNYGYTF.

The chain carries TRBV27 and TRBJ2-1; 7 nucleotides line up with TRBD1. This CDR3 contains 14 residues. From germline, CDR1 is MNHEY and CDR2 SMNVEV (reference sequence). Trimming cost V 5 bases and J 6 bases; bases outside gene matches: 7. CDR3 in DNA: TGTGCCAGCAGTCCGGGACAGAGCGGCAATGAGCAGTTCTTC. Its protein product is CASSPGQSGNEQFF.

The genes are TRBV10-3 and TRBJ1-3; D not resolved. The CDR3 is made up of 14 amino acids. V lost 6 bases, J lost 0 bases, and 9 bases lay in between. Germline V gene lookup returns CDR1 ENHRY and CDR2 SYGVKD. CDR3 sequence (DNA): TGTGCCATCAGATCCGTGTTCTCTGGAAACACCATATATTTT. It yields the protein CAIRSVFSGNTIYF.

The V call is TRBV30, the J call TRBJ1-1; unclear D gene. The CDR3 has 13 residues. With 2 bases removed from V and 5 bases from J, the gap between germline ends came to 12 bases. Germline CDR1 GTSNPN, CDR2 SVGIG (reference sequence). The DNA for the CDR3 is TGTGCCTGGAGTCTTGGGGAGTGGACTGAAGCTTTCTTT. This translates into CAWSLGEWTEAFF.

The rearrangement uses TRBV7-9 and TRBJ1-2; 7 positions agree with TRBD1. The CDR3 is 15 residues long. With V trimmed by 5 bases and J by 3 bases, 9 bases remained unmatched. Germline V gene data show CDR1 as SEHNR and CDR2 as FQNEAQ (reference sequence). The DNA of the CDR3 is TGTGCCAGCAGCCCCGGGCCAGGGGGTGACTATGGCTACACCTTC. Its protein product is CASSPGPGGDYGYTF.

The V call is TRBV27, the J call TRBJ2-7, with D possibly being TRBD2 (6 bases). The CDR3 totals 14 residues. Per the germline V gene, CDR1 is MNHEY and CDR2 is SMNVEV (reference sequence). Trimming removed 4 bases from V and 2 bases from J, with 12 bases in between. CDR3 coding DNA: TGTGCCAGCAGTTCCGGGACTTCCCCCTACGAGCAGTACTTC. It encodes CASSSGTSPYEQYF.

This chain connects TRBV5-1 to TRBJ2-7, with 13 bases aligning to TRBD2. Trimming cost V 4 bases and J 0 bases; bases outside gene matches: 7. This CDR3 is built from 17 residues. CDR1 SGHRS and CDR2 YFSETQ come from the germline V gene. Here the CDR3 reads CASSQRLAGGLSYEQYF. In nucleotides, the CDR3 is TGCGCCAGCAGCCAAAGACTAGCGGGAGGACTCTCCTACGAGCAGTACTTC. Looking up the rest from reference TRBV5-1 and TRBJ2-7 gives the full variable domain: KAGVTQTPRYLIKTRGQQVTLSCSPISGHRSVSWYQQTPGQGLQFLFEYFSETQRNKGNFPGRFSGRQFSNSRSEMNVSTLELGDSALYLCASSQRLAGGLSYEQYFGPGTRLTVT.

The CDR3 region is CASRKDRATGELFF. As DNA, the CDR3 is TGTGCCAGCAGAAAGGACAGGGCCACCGGGGAGCTGTTTTTT. V usage is TRBV2 and J usage is TRBJ2-2; 8 bases are shared with TRBD1. This CDR3 region has 14 residues. Germline values: CDR1 SNHLY, CDR2 FYNNEI. With 6 bases clipped from V and 4 bases from J, the junction kept 4 bases outside the gene matches.

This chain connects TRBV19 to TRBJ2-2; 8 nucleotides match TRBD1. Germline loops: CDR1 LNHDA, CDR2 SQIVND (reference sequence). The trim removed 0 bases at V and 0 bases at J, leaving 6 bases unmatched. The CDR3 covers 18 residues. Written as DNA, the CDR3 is TGTGCCAGTAGTATAGAACCCACAGGGGGTGCGAACACCGGGGAGCTGTTTTTT. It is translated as CASSIEPTGGANTGELFF. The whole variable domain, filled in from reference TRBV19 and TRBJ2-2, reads DGGITQSPKYLFRKEGQNVTLSCEQNLNHDAMYWYRQDPGQGLRLIYYSQIVNDFQKGDIAEGYSVSREKKESFPLTVTSAQKNPTAFYLCASSIEPTGGANTGELFFGEGSRLTVL.

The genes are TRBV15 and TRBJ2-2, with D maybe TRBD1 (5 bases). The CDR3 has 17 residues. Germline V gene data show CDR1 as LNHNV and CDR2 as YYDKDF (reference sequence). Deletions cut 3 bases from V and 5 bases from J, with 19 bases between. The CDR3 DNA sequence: TGTGCCACCAGCAGTCTAACTCTAGGGGCGAGGACCGGGGAGCTGTTTTTT. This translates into CATSSLTLGARTGELFF.

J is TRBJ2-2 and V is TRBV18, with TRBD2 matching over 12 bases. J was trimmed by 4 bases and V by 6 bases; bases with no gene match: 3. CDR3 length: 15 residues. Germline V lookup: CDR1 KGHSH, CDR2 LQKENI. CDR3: CASSLTSGGTGELFF. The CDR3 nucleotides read TGTGCCAGCTCGCTGACTAGCGGGGGCACCGGGGAGCTGTTTTTT.

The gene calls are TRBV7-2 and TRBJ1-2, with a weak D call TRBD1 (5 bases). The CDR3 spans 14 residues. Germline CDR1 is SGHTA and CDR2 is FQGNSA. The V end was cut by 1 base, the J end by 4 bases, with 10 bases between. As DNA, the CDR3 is TGTGCCAGCAGCTTAGAGGTGGGGCTCTATGGCTACACCTTC. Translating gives CASSLEVGLYGYTF.

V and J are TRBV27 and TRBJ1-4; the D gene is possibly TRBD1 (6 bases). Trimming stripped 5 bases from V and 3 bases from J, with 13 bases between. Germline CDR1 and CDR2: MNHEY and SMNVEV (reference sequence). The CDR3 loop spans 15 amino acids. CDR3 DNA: TGTGCCAGCAGTGACACAGGGTTTTCTAATGAAAAACTGTTTTTT. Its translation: CASSDTGFSNEKLFF.

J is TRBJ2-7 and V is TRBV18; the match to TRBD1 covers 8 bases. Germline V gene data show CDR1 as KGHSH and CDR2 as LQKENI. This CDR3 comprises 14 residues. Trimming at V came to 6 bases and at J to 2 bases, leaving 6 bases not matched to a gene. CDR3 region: CASSSGTGAYEQYF. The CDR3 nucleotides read TGTGCCAGCTCTTCCGGGACAGGCGCCTACGAGCAGTACTTC.

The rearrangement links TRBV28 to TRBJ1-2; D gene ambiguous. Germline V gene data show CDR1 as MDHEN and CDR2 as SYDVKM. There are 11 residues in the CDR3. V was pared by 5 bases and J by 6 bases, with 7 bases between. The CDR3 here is CASSDRDGYTF. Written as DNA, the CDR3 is TGTGCCAGCAGTGACCGGGATGGCTACACCTTC.

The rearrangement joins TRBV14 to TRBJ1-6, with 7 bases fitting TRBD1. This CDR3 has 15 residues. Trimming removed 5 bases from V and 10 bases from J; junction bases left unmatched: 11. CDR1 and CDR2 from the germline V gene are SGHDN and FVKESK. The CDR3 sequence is CASSVLPGGGSPLHF. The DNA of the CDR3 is TGTGCCAGCAGCGTTCTCCCAGGGGGAGGATCACCCCTCCACTTT.

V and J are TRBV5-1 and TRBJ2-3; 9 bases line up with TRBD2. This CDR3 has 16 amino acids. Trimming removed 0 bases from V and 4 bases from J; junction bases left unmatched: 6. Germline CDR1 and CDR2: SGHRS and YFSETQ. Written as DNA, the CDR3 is TGCGCCAGCAGCTTGGCCTTAGCGGGAGTGCCAGATACGCAGTATTTT. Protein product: CASSLALAGVPDTQYF.